This T cell receptor beta chain was sequenced during a study of T cells in Graves' hyperthyroidism and ophthalmopathy. Study at large: Upon initial diagnosis and before any treatment, peripheral blood was collected.

The sample holds many counts of this clonotype. The length of the CDR3 is 14 residues. Per germline, CDR1 SGHTA and CDR2 FQGNSA. Trimming stripped 3 bases from V and 2 bases from J, with 9 bases between. Amplification targeted TCR beta CDR3 regions from RNA transcripts. Primed by the HTBI set, a first-round RT-PCR was run on the TCR CDR3. TCRdb ran MiXCR on the multiplex PCR reads and lists one entry per CDR3 protein. Of some 700,000 distinct CDR3 sequences listed, roughly 17% are singletons. The sequencing sample was made of blood. This chain links TRBV7-2 with TRBJ2-3, with D unclear. This sequence originates from a man in his fifties with Graves' hyperthyroidism. The CDR3 DNA follows: TGTGCCAGCAGCTTCGGGCTCCACACAGATACGCAGTATTTT. Residues: CASSFGLHTDTQYF.